The T cell receptor (beta chain) described here comes from a study of T cells in Graves' hyperthyroidism and ophthalmopathy. Points from the study as a whole: Blood also showed most of the thyroid clonotypes that were expanded above 0.001. By a 13 V-J model, ophthalmopathy was set apart from stable hyperthyroidism.

TCR beta CDR3 region amplification was performed from RNA transcripts. The TCR CDR3 first-round RT-PCR relied on the HTBI primer set. MiXCR, run by TCRdb on the multiplex PCR reads, gives a single entry per CDR3 protein. This table has 350,000 or so distinct CDR3 sequences, roughly 17% appearing once. Deletions cut 1 base from V and 3 bases from J, with 10 bases between. Germline V gene sequence: CDR1 SGHTA, CDR2 FQGNSA. The CDR3 sequence is 15 residues long. Exclusion followed for patients with uncontrolled infection, other autoimmune disease, pregnancy or lactation. Fresh peripheral blood, 10 ml, was the source of the PBMCs. This clonotype was seen ten or more times. Its specificity is unknown.

The sequenced sample was blood. The chain uses TRBV7-2 and TRBJ1-5; D is uncertain. This sequence was found in a woman aged 30 to 39 with Graves' hyperthyroidism that later progressed to Graves' ophthalmopathy. Written as DNA, the CDR3 is TGTGCCAGCAGCTTAGTGGTCGGCTACAATCAGCCCCAGCATTTT. This sequence encodes CASSLVVGYNQPQHF.